Given below is one TCR beta chain in context. The V gene end was trimmed by 4 bases and the J gene end by 0 bases; junction bases not matched to a gene: 5. Germline V lookup: CDR1 SEHNR, CDR2 FQNEAQ (reference sequence). This CDR3 comprises 15 residues. Sequencing was performed with immunoSEQ multiplex PCR; in TCRdb, only in-frame clones are kept and a portion is missing. The sample lists 450,000 to 500,000 clones; around 80% were seen once. This record belongs to a study of shared clonotypes between healthy human individuals. Tens of millions of PBMCs served as the genomic DNA source for unsorted samples.

This rearrangement joins TRBV7-9 to TRBJ2-7, with 8 bases matching TRBD2. Sequenced material: PBMCs. This TCR derives from a woman aged 40 to 49 in good health. Some clones in this sample may be carry-over from other donors' samples. The CDR3 DNA reads as TGTGCCAGCAGCTCCTTTAGCGGGATCTCCTACGAGCAGTACTTC. Translating it yields CASSSFSGISYEQYF.